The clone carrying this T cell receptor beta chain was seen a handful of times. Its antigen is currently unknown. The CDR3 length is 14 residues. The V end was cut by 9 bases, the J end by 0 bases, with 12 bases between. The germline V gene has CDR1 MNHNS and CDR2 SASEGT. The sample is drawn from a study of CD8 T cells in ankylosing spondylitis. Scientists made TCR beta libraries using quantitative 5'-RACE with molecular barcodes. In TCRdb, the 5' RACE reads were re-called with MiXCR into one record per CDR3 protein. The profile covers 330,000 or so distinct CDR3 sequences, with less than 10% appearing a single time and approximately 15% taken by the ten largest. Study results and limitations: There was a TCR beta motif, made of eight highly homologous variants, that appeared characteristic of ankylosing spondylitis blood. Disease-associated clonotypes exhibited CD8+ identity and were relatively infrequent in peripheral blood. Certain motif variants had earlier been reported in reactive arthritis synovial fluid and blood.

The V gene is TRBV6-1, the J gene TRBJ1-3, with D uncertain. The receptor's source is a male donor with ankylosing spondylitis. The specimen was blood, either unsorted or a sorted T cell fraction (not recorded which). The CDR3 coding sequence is TGTGCCAGTGGACTGGGGTCCTCTGGAAACACCATATATTTT. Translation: CASGLGSSGNTIYF.